This T cell receptor (beta chain) was obtained from a study of T-cell memory formation after mild COVID-19. This clonotype turned up a few times. CDR1 and CDR2 from the germline V gene are KGHSH and LQKENI. The germline V and J ends were trimmed by 3 bases and 2 bases, with 16 bases remaining between them. The CDR3 runs to 16 residues. TCRdb redid the calling of the 5' RACE reads with MiXCR, one entry per CDR3 protein. This table has 190,000 or so distinct CDR3 sequences, 27% appearing once. The sequencing input was PBMCs or a T cell subset sorted from them (not recorded which). The TCR was taken from an adult woman who had mild COVID-19 (a few samples of this study predate the infection). Cell type and time point are not known. The chain carries TRBV18 and TRBJ1-2; D might be TRBD1 (6 bases). The CDR3 spells CASSPLGTNENYGYTF. The CDR3 DNA reads as TGTGCCAGCTCACCCCTCGGGACAAACGAAAACTATGGCTACACCTTC.